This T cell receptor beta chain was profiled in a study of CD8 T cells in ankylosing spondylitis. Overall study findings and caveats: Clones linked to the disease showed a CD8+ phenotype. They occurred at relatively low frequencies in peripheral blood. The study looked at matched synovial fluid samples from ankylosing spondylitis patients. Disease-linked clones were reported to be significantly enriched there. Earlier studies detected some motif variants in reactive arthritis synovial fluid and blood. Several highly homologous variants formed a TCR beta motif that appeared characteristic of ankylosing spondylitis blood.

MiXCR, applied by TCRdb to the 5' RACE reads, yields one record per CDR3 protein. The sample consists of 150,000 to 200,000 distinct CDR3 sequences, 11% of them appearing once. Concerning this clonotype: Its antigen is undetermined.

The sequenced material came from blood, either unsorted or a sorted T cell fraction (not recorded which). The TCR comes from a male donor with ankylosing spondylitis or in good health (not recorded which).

The CDR3 nucleotides are TGCAGCGTTGAAGGACTAGCGGGTTCACTGGGTGAGCAGTTCTTC. Its translation: CSVEGLAGSLGEQFF. This rearrangement joins TRBV29-1 to TRBJ2-1; 10 nucleotides line up with TRBD2. V trimming: 1 base; J trimming: 9 bases; junction bases outside the gene matches: 9. The CDR3 runs to 15 residues. Per the germline V gene, CDR1 is SQVTM and CDR2 is ANQGSEA.